The present TCR beta chain was sequenced within a study of blood T cell repertoires in COVID-19. Study context: From T cells, B-cell-depleted T cells, or PBMCs came the material, which was cDNA or gDNA.

Clinical history as reported by participants underpinned cohort assignment. Cohort 3 recovered donors had two negative PCRs, clearance, or symptom resolution. This CDR3 spans 15 amino acids. V lost 3 bases, J lost 0 bases, and 6 bases lay in between. The germline CDR1 and CDR2 sequences are KGHSH and LQKENI. On this clone: This sample also contains other DNA sequences that code for the same CDR3.

Generated by immunoSEQ multiplex PCR, the TCRdb table keeps only in-frame clones and is missing some. The table records about 370,000 clones, more than 80% of them present only once. The TCR sequence derives from a man aged 18 to 29 who had recovered from COVID-19. Sequenced input: PBMCs or T cells enriched from blood (not recorded which). The chain has TRBV18 and TRBJ2-6, with D unresolved. The CDR3 here is CASSPRGSGANVLTF. CDR3 in DNA: TGTGCCAGCTCACCCCGCGGCTCTGGGGCCAACGTCCTGACTTTC.